One sample yielded the 15 T cell receptor beta chains listed below, sequenced in a study of OX40 agonist ivuxolimab in advanced cancers. TCRdb's copy holds only in-frame clones and misses some; the assay was immunoSEQ multiplex PCR. The data hold approximately 44,000 clones, with roughly 86% observed a single time. The material sequenced was CD4+ or CD8+ T cells sorted from blood, taken in a trial of the OX40 agonist ivuxolimab. Every receptor here comes from an adult with an advanced solid tumor such as melanoma, head and neck, liver or kidney cancer.

The V call is TRBV7-9, the J call TRBJ1-5, with unresolved D. Trimming cost V 1 base and J 6 bases, with 13 bases left between them. The CDR3 covers 15 residues. The germline CDR1 and CDR2 sequences are SEHNR and FQNEAQ (reference sequence). DNA of the CDR3: TGTGCCAGCAGCTTAGGAACGGGTAGGGTTCAGCCCCAGCATTTT. It translates to CASSLGTGRVQPQHF. Drawing the rest from reference TRBV7-9 and TRBJ1-5, the complete variable domain is DTGVSQNPRHKITKRGQNVTFRCDPISEHNRLYWYRQTLGQGPEFLTYFQNEAQLEKSRLLSDRFSAERPKGSFSTLEIQRTEQGDSAMYLCASSLGTGRVQPQHFGDGTRLSIL.

The sample holds one count of this clone. V and J are TRBV9 and TRBJ2-5; tentative D call: TRBD1 (6 bases). The CDR3 runs to 14 residues. Germline-derived CDR1 and CDR2 are SGDLS and YYNGEE. V was shortened by 2 bases and J by 0 bases, with 8 bases between the two germline ends. CDR3 residues: CASSVTGYQETQYF. CDR3 sequence (DNA): TGTGCCAGCAGCGTTACAGGGTACCAAGAGACCCAGTACTTC.

This chain links TRBV19 with TRBJ1-2; TRBD1 matches 7 bases. This CDR3 spans 12 amino acids. CDR1 is LNHDA, CDR2 SQIVND, per germline (reference sequence). The CDR3 nucleotides read TGTGCTCTCGGGACAGCCGGCGGGGGCTACACCTTC. Its translation: CALGTAGGGYTF.

The J gene is TRBJ1-3, the V gene TRBV29-1, with D possibly being TRBD1 (5 bases). V was pared by 5 bases and J by 0 bases, with 8 bases between. Germline lookup yields CDR1 SQVTM and CDR2 ANQGSEA. The CDR3 length is 13 residues. The CDR3 reads CSVKGSSGNTIYF. In DNA, the CDR3 is TGCAGCGTTAAGGGGAGCTCTGGAAACACCATATATTTT.

This chain links TRBV5-1 with TRBJ2-7; 14 bases align to TRBD2. Germline V gene sequence: CDR1 SGHRS, CDR2 YFSETQ. The ends lost 4 bases at V and 6 bases at J; junction bases unmatched: 9. The CDR3 totals 16 residues. For the CDR3, the DNA is TGCGCCAGCAGCGTAGGGACTAGCGGGAGTGTCGTCGAGCAGTACTTC. This codes for CASSVGTSGSVVEQYF.

The V gene is TRBV6-1, the J gene TRBJ1-2; the D gene is possibly TRBD1 (5 bases). Germline lookup yields CDR1 MNHNS and CDR2 SASEGT. This CDR3 comprises 12 residues. V lost 8 bases, J lost 8 bases, and 15 bases lay in between. The CDR3 loop is CASAGTRGGYTF. In nucleotides, the CDR3 is TGTGCCAGCGCTGGGACTCGAGGGGGCTACACCTTC.

This clone was detected once. The chain links TRBV29-1 to TRBJ2-1; 10 nucleotides agree with TRBD2. The CDR3 loop spans 13 amino acids. Germline CDR1 reads SQVTM; CDR2 reads ANQGSEA. V shed 4 bases, J shed 10 bases, and the junction held 7 bases outside the gene matches. CDR3 residues: CSVAGLATKEQFF. In nucleotides, the CDR3 is TGCAGCGTTGCGGGACTAGCGACTAAGGAGCAGTTCTTC.

The V gene is TRBV4-2, the J gene TRBJ2-5, with no clear D. The CDR3 totals 15 residues. CDR1 is LGHNA, CDR2 YNFKEQ, per germline. The V gene lost 3 bases and the J gene lost 1 base, with 12 bases spanning the gap. The CDR3 loop reads CASSHNLGIQETQYF. The CDR3, as DNA: TGTGCCAGCAGCCATAATCTGGGGATCCAAGAGACCCAGTACTTC.

CDR3 coding DNA: TGTGCCAGCAGCTTGGTAGGGGAAGAGGGCGGGGAGCTGTTTTTT. Protein product: CASSLVGEEGGELFF. This rearrangement joins TRBV5-5 to TRBJ2-2; D tentatively fits TRBD1 or TRBD2 (5 bases each). Deletions cut 0 bases from V and 7 bases from J, with 13 bases between. Germline CDR1 SGHKS, CDR2 YYEKEE (reference sequence). There are 15 residues in the CDR3.

This chain joins TRBV2 and TRBJ1-5; D ambiguous. With 6 bases removed from V and 0 bases from J, the gap between germline ends came to 12 bases. CDR3 size: 15 residues. The germline CDR1 and CDR2 sequences are SNHLY and FYNNEI. CDR3 sequence: CASRENLGSNQPQHF. The CDR3 DNA reads as TGTGCCAGCAGAGAGAATCTGGGTAGCAATCAGCCCCAGCATTTT. The full variable domain, with the rest looked up from reference TRBV2 and TRBJ1-5, is EPEVTQTPSHQVTQMGQEVILRCVPISNHLYFYWYRQILGQKVEFLVSFYNNEISEKSEIFDDQFSVERPDGSNFTLKIRSTKLEDSAMYFCASRENLGSNQPQHFGDGTRLSIL.

This clone was seen only a few times. J is TRBJ1-5 and V is TRBV2, with 10 bases lining up with TRBD1. Germline V gene data show CDR1 as SNHLY and CDR2 as FYNNEI. The CDR3 extends over 14 amino acids. With V trimmed by 4 bases and J by 6 bases, 3 bases remained unmatched. The CDR3 DNA reads TGTGCCAGCAGTGGACAGGGGGCAAGTCAGCCCCAGCATTTT. It codes for CASSGQGASQPQHF.

The CDR3, as DNA: TGTGCCAGCAGCCCGCGGACAGGGAGCACCGGGGAGCTGTTTTTT. Translated: CASSPRTGSTGELFF. The chain uses TRBV7-2 and TRBJ2-2; TRBD1 matches at 8 bases. The germline V gene has CDR1 SGHTA and CDR2 FQGNSA. The CDR3 contains 15 residues. V gave up 5 bases and J gave up 4 bases; unmatched junction bases: 6.

CDR3 nucleotides: TGTGCCAGCAGCAAAGGGCTGGAGCAGTGGGGCTACACCTTC. Translating gives CASSKGLEQWGYTF. This chain joins TRBV21-1 and TRBJ1-2. TRBV21-1 is a recognized pseudogene. The CDR3 sequence is 14 residues long.

This clone has only a few counts. The gene calls are TRBV7-9 and TRBJ2-3; D is undetermined. Germline CDR1 and CDR2: SEHNR and FQNEAQ (reference sequence). This CDR3 region has 14 residues. V dropped 1 base and J dropped 1 base, with 6 bases sitting between them. The CDR3: CASSLGSGTDTQYF. Here the CDR3 DNA reads TGTGCCAGCAGCTTAGGTTCGGGCACAGATACGCAGTATTTT. The variable domain in full, with the rest retrieved from reference TRBV7-9 and TRBJ2-3, is DTGVSQNPRHKITKRGQNVTFRCDPISEHNRLYWYRQTLGQGPEFLTYFQNEAQLEKSRLLSDRFSAERPKGSFSTLEIQRTEQGDSAMYLCASSLGSGTDTQYFGPGTRLTVL.

The J gene is TRBJ1-2, the V gene TRBV5-1; D not resolved. This CDR3 contains 15 residues. The V end lost 0 bases, the J end lost 4 bases, and 13 bases lay between the germline ends. The V gene's germline CDR1 is SGHRS and CDR2 YFSETQ. In nucleotides, the CDR3 is TGCGCCAGCAGCTTGGATGGAGGGAGCGCCTATGGCTACACCTTC. The encoded protein is CASSLDGGSAYGYTF.